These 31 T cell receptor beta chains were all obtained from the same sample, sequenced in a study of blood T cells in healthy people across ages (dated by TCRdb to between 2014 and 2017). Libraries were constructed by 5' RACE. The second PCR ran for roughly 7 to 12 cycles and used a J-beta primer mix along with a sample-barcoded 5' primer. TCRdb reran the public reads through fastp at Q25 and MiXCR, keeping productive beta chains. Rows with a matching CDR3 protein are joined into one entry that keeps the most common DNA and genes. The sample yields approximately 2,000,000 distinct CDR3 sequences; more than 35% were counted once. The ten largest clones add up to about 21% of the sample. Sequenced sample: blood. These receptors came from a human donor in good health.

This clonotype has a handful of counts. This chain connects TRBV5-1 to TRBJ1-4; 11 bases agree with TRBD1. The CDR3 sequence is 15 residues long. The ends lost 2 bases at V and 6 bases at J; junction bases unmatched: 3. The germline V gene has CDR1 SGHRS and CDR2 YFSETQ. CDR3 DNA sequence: TGCGCCAGCAGCTTCGGGACAGGGGGGGATGAAAAACTGTTTTTT. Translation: CASSFGTGGDEKLFF. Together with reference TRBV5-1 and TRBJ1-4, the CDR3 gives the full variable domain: KAGVTQTPRYLIKTRGQQVTLSCSPISGHRSVSWYQQTPGQGLQFLFEYFSETQRNKGNFPGRFSGRQFSNSRSEMNVSTLELGDSALYLCASSFGTGGDEKLFFGSGTQLSVL.

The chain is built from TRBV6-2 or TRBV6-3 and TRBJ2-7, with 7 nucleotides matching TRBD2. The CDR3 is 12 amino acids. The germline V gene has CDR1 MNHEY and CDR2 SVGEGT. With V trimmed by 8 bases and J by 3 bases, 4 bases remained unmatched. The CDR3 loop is CASGRDYYEQYF. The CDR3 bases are TGTGCCAGCGGCCGGGACTACTACGAGCAGTACTTC.

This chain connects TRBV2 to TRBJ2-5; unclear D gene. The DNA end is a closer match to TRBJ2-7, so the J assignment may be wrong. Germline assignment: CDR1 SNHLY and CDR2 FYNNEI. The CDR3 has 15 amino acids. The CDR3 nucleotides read TGTGCCAGCAGTGTAGTTTGGGGAACAACCTACGAGCAGTACTTC. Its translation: CASSVVWGTTYEQYF.

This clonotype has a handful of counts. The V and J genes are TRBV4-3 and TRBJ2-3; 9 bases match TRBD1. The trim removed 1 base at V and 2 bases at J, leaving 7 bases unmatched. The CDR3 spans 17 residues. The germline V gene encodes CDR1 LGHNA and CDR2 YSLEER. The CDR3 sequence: CASSQGFRTGATDTQYF. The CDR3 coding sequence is TGCGCCAGCAGCCAAGGTTTTCGGACAGGGGCCACAGATACGCAGTATTTT.

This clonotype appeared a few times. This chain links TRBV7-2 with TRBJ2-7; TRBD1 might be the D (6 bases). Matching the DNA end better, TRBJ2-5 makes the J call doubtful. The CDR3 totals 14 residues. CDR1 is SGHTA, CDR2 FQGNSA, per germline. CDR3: CTSSLQRGRETQYF. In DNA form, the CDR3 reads TGTACCAGCAGCTTACAAAGGGGGAGAGAGACCCAGTACTTC.

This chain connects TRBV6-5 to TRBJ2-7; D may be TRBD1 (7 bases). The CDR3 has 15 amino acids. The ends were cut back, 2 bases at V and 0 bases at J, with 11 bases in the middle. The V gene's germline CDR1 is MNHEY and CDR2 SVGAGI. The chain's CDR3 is CASSYGRGVSYEQYF. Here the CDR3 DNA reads TGTGCCAGCAGTTACGGCAGGGGGGTCTCCTACGAGCAGTACTTC.

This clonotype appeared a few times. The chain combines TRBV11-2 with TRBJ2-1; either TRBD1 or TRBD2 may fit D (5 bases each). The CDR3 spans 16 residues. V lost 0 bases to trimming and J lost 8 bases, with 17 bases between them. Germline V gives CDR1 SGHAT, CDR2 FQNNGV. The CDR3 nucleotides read TGTGCCAGCAGCTTAGATCCCGGCAGGGAGATCCATGAGCAGTTCTTC. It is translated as CASSLDPGREIHEQFF.

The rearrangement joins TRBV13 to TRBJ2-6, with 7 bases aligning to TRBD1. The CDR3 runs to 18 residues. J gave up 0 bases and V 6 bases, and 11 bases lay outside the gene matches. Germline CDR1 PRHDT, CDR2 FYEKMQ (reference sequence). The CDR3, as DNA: TGTGCCAGCAGACCAAGACAGGGTTTCCGCTCTGGGGCCAACGTCCTGACTTTC. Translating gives CASRPRQGFRSGANVLTF.

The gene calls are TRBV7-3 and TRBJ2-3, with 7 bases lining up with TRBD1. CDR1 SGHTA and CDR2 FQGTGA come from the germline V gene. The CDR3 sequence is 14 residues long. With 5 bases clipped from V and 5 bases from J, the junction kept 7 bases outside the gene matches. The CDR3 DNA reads TGTGCCAGCAGCCCCGACAGGGTCGGAGATACGCAGTATTTT. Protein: CASSPDRVGDTQYF. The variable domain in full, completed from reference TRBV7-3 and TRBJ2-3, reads GAGVSQTPSNKVTEKGKYVELRCDPISGHTALYWYRQSLGQGPEFLIYFQGTGAADDSGLPNDRFFAVRPEGSVSTLKIQRTERGDSAVYLCASSPDRVGDTQYFGPGTRLTVL.

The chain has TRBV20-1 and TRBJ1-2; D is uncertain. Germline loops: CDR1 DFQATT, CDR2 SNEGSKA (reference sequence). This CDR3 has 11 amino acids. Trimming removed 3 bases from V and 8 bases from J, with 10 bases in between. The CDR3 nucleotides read TGCAGTGCTAGCCCCGCGGGGGGCTACACCTTC. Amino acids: CSASPAGGYTF.

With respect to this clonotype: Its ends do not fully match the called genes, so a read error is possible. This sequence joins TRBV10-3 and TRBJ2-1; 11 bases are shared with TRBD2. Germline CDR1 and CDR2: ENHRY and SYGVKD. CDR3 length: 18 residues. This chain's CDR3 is CAISESRASGGPYNGQFF. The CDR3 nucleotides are TGTGCCATCAGTGAGTCTCGTGCTAGCGGGGGGCCTTACAATGGGCAGTTCTTC.

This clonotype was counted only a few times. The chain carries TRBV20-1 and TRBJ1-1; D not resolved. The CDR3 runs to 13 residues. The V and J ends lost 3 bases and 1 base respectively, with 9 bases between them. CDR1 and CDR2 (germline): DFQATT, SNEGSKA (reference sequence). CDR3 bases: TGCAGTGCTAGTCGGACGGCGAACACTGAAGCTTTCTTT. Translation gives CSASRTANTEAFF.

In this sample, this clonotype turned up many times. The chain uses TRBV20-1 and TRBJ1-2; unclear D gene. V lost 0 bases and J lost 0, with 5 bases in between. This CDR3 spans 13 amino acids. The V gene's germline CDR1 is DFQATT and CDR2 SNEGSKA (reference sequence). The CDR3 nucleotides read TGCAGTGCTAGAGAAGGGCCTAACTATGGCTACACCTTC. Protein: CSAREGPNYGYTF.

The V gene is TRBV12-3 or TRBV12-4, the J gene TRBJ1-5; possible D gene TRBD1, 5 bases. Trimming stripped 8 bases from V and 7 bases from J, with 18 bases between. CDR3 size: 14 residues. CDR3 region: CASGRQPGGQPQHF. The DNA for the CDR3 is TGTGCCAGCGGAAGACAGCCTGGGGGGCAGCCCCAGCATTTT.

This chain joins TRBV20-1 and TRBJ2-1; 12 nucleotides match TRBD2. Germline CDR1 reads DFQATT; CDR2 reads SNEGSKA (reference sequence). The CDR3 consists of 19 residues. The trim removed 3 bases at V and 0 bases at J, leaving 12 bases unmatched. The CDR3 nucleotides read TGCAGTGCTAGCCCGACTAGCGGGGGCCCCCTAGTCTCCTACAATGAGCAGTTCTTC. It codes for CSASPTSGGPLVSYNEQFF.

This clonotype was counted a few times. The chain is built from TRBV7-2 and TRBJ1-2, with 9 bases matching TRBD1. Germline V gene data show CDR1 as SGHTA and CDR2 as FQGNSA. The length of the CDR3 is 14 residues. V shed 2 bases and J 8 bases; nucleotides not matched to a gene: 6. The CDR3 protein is CASSLRDRASGYTF. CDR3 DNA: TGTGCCAGCAGCTTAAGGGACAGGGCATCGGGCTACACCTTC.

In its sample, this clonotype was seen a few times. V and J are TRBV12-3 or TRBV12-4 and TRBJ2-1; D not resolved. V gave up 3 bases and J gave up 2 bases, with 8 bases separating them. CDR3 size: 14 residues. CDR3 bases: TGTGCCAGCAGTTTCGTTCCTCCCTACAATGAGCAGTTCTTC. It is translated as CASSFVPPYNEQFF.

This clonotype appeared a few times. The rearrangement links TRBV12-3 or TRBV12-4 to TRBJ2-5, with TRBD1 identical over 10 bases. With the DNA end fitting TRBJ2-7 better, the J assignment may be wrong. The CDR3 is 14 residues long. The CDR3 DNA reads TGTGCCAGCAGCCCGGGACAGGGGATTCTCGAGCAGTACTTC. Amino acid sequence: CASSPGQGILEQYF.

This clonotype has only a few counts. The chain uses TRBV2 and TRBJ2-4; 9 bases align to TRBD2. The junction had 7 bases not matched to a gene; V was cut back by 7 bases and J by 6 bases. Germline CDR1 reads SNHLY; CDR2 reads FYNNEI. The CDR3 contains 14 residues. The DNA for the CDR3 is TGTGCCAGCAAACGGGGACTAGCACGAAACATTCAGTACTTC. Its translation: CASKRGLARNIQYF.

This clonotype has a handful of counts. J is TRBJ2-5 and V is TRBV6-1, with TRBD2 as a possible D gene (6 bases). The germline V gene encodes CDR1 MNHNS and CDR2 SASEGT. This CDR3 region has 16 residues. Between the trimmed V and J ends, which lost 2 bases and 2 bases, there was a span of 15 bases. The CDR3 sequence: CASSEFRGTDQETQYF. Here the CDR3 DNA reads TGTGCCAGCAGTGAATTTCGGGGGACGGATCAAGAGACCCAGTACTTC.

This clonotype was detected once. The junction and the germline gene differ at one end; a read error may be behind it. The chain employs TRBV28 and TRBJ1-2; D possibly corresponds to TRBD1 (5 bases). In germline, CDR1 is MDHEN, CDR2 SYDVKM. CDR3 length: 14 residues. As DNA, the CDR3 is TGTACCAGCAGCCCCCAGACAGTTAACTATGGCTACACCTTC. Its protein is CTSSPQTVNYGYTF.

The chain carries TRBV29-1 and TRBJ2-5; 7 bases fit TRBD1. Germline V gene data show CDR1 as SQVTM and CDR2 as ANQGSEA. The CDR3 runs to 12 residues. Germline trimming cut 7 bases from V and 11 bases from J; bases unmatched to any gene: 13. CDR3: CSARDSPMEQYF. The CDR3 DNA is TGCAGCGCCCGGGACAGCCCCATGGAGCAGTACTTC.

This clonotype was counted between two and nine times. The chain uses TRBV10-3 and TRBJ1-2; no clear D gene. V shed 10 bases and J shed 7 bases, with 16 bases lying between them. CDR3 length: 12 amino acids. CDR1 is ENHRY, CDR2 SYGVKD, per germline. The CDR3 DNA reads TGTGCCACAAGTGAGGGTCCCATTGGCTACACCTTC. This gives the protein CATSEGPIGYTF.

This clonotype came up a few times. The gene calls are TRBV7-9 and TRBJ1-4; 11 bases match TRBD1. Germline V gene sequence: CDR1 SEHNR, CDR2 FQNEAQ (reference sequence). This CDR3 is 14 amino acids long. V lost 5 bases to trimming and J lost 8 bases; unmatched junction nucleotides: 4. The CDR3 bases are TGTGCCAGCAGCCACGGACAGGGGGCGGAAAAACTGTTTTTT. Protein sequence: CASSHGQGAEKLFF.

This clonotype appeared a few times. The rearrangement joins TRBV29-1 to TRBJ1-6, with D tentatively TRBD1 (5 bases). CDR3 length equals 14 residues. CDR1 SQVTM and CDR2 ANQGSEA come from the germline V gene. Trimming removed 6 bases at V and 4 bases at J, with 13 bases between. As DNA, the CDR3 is TGCAGCGTACAAACGGGGCTTTATAATTCACCCCTCCACTTT. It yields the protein CSVQTGLYNSPLHF.

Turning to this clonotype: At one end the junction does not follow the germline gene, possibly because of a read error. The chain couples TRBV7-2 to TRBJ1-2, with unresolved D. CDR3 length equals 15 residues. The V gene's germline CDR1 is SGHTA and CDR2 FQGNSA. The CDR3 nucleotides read TGTGCCAGCAGCTTAGGGGCAGCTGGCATCTATGGTTACACCTTC. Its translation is CASSLGAAGIYGYTF.

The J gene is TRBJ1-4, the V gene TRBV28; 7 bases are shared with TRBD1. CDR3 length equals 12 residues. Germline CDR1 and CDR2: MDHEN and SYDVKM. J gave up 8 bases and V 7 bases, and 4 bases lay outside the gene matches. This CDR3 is CASKPGGEKLFF. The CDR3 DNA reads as TGTGCCAGCAAACCAGGGGGAGAAAAACTGTTTTTT.

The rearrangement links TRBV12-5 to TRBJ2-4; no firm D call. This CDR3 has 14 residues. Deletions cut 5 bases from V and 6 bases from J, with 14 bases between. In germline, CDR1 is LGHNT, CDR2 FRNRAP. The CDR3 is CASGLQFKPNIQYF. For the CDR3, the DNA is TGTGCTAGTGGTCTCCAGTTCAAGCCAAACATTCAGTACTTC.

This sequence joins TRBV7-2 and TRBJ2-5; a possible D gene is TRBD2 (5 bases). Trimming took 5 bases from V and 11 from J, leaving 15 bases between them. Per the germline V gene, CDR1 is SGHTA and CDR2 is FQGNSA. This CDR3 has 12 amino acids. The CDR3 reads CASSPAGHIQYF. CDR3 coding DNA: TGTGCCAGCAGCCCTGCGGGCCATATACAGTACTTC.

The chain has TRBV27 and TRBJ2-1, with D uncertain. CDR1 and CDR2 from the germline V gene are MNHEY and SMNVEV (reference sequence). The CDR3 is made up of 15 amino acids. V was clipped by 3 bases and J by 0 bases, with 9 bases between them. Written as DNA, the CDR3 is TGTGCCAGCAGTTTCGAAGGAGACTCCTACAATGAGCAGTTCTTC. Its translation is CASSFEGDSYNEQFF.

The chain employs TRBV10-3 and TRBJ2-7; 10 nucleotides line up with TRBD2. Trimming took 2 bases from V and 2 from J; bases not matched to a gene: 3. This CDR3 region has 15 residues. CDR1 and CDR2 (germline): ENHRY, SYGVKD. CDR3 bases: TGTGCCATCAGTGAGGGACTAGCGGCCACCTACGAGCAGTACTTC. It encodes CAISEGLAATYEQYF.